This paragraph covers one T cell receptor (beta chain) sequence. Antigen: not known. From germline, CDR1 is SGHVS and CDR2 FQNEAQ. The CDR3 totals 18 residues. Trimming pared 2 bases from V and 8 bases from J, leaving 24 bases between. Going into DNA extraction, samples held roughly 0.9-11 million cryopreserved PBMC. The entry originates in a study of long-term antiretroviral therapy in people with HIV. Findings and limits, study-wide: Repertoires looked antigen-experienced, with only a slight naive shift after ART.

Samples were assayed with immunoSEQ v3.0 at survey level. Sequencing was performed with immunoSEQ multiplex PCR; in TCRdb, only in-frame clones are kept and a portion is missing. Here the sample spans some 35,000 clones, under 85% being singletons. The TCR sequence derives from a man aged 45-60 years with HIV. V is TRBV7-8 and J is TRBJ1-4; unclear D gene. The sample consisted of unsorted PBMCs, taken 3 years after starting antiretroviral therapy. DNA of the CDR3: TGTGCCAGCAGCTTAATTTCTATCTCTTCTTGGGGAACGGAAAAACTGTTTTTT. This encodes CASSLISISSWGTEKLFF.